Given below is one T cell receptor beta chain in context. Its matching antigen is unknown. Here immunoSEQ multiplex PCR was the method, and the copy in TCRdb shows in-frame clones only, minus some. The sample lists 80,000 to 100,000 clones, around 86% occurring once. The CDR3 is 17 residues long. The V and J ends lost 2 bases and 4 bases respectively, with 18 bases between them. Germline CDR1 reads MGHRA; CDR2 reads YSYEKL. This specimen belongs to a study of graft-versus-host responses after intestinal transplantation. Overall study results and limits: Analysis identified GvH clones in recipient marrow, with some appearing first in ileum or blood.

The chain employs TRBV4-1 and TRBJ1-5; D possibly corresponds to TRBD1 (5 bases). The specimen was unstimulated CD8+ T cells sorted from spleen or lymph node cells, collected before intestinal transplant. The source is a human donor who received an intestinal transplant. CDR3 nucleotides: TGCGCCAGCAGCCAACGGAAACCTACAGGATCTAATCAGCCCCAGCATTTT. It specifies CASSQRKPTGSNQPQHF.